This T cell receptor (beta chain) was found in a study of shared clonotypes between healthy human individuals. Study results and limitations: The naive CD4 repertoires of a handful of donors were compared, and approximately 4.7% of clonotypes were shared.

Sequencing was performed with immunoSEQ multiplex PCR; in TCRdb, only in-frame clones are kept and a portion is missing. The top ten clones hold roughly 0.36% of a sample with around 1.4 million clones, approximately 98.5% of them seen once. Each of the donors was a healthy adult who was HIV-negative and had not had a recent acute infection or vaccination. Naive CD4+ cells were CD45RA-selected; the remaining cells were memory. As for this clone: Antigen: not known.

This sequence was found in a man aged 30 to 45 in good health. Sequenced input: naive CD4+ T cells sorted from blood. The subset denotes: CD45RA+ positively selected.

CDR3 sequence reads: CASSRQGPNTGELFF. In nucleotides, the CDR3 is TGTGCCAGCAGCAGACAGGGGCCGAACACCGGGGAGCTGTTTTTT. V and J are TRBV7-9 and TRBJ2-2; TRBD1 matches 8 bases. V gave up 5 bases and J gave up 0 bases; unmatched junction bases: 2. The CDR3 covers 15 residues. Germline CDR1 is SEHNR and CDR2 is FQNEAQ (reference sequence).